This T cell receptor (beta chain) was found in a study of a mutant IDH1 vaccine in newly diagnosed glioma. Clones were read by immunoSEQ multiplex PCR, and TCRdb kept only the in-frame ones, dropping some. The profile shows about 34,000 clones, over 60% of them singletons. There are 17 residues in the CDR3. CDR1 is LNHDA, CDR2 SQIVND, per germline (reference sequence). Trimming took 1 base from V and 4 from J; bases not matched to a gene: 10. Time point given: baseline, week 1 (first vaccination visit). The treatment is: pre-vaccination baseline after standard-of-care therapy. The source was peripheral blood mononuclear cells (PBMCs), collected from a glioma patient treated with radiotherapy, temozolomide or both. This chain uses TRBV19 with TRBJ2-1, with 7 bases that match TRBD2. The source is a man aged 50 to 60 with glioma. Some clones in this sample may be carry-over from other donors' samples. The CDR3 coding sequence is TGTGCCAGTAGTATAGTAACAAGCGGGGAGTGGTACAATGAGCAGTTCTTC. Its protein is CASSIVTSGEWYNEQFF.